The clone carrying this T cell receptor beta chain has only one observation. Its matching antigen is unknown. Clones were sequenced by immunoSEQ multiplex PCR, and TCRdb holds only the in-frame ones, with some missing. The sample contains about 43,000 clones, over 75% of which appear only once. CDR3 length: 17 residues. V lost 0 bases, J lost 7 bases, and 7 bases stayed unmatched. Germline CDR1 and CDR2: WNHNN and SYGVQD (reference sequence). This sample is drawn from a study of CD4 T cells in relation to SARS-CoV-2 and coronaviruses. Overall study context: ViraFEST: roughly ten-day antigen culture of PBMCs, then TCR beta CDR3 sequencing. The HLA restriction of the shared crossreactive spike epitopes was mapped. Study-wide results and caveats: Around 62% of donors had memory CD4+ clonotypes crossrecognizing SARS-CoV-2 and common cold coronavirus spike. Crossreactive clones expanded significantly less to SARS-CoV-2 than monoreactive clones.

This receptor was obtained from an adult with COVID-19. The sequenced material came from naive CD4+ T cells from PBMCs, cultured in vitro. As to subset: naive CD4+ T cells isolated by negative enrichment. The chain links TRBV10-1 to TRBJ2-1; 12 positions match TRBD2. DNA for the CDR3: TGCGCCAGCAGTGAGTCGGTTCTAGCGGGAGGGAAGAATGAGCAGTTCTTC. Protein product: CASSESVLAGGKNEQFF.